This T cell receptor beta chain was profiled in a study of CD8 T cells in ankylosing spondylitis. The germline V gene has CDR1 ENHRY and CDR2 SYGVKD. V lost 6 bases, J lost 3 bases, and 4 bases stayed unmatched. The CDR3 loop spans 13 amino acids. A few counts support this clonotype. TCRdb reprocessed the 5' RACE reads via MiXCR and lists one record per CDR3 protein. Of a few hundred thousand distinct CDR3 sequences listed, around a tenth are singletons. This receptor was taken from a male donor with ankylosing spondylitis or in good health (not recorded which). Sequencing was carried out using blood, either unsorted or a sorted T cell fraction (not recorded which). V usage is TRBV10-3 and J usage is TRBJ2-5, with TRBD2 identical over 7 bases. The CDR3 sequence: CAIRLGLEETQYF. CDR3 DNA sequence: TGTGCCATCAGACTCGGACTAGAAGAGACCCAGTACTTC.